The T cell receptor (beta chain) described here comes from a study of blood T cell repertoires in COVID-19. Overall study: Sample material is recorded as cDNA or gDNA derived from T cells, B-cell-depleted T cells, or PBMCs.

Germline CDR1 is SGDLS and CDR2 is YYNGEE. The length of the CDR3 is 15 residues. Between the trimmed V and J ends, which lost 1 base and 3 bases, there was a span of 14 bases. Only in-frame clones appear in the TCRdb table, and some are missing; sequencing was by immunoSEQ multiplex PCR. The sample consists of some 190,000 clones, roughly 88% of them appearing once. This clone was observed a single time. The chain has TRBV9 and TRBJ2-7; D possibly corresponds to TRBD2 (5 bases). The sample was PBMCs or T cells enriched from blood (not recorded which). The sequence was obtained from a man between 35 and 55 years old with acute COVID-19. The chain's CDR3 is CASSVRQEGGYEQYF. CDR3 bases: TGTGCCAGCAGCGTAAGGCAAGAAGGAGGCTACGAGCAGTACTTC.